This T cell receptor beta chain was captured in a study of shared clonotypes between healthy human individuals. Note on this clone: Its antigen is as yet unknown.

V was pared by 3 bases and J by 0 bases, with 14 bases between. The CDR3 has 17 residues. The V gene's germline CDR1 is LNHNV and CDR2 YYDKDF (reference sequence). The study's findings and limits: Naive CD4 clonotype sharing across a handful of donors was 4.5% to 6%.

Profiling relied on immunoSEQ multiplex PCR, and the TCRdb table lists in-frame clones only, not all of them. The table lists 170,000 or so clones, about 66% of them singletons. The sample consisted of memory CD4+ T cells sorted from blood. Regarding subset: CD45RA-negative fraction. The TCR originated in a man younger than 45 in good health. The chain is built from TRBV15 and TRBJ1-4; D gene unclear. The CDR3 sequence is CATSRWGIGATNEKLFF. Written as DNA, the CDR3 is TGTGCCACCAGCAGGTGGGGAATCGGCGCAACTAATGAAAAACTGTTTTTT.